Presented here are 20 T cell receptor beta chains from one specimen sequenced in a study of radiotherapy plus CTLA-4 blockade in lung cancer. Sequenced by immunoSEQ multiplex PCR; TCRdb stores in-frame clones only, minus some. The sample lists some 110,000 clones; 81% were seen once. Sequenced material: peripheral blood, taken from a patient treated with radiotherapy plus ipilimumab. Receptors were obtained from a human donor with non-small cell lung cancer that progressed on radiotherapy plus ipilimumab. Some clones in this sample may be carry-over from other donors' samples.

This CDR3 reads CSAHLGGPATNEKLFF. In DNA form, the CDR3 reads TGCAGCGCCCACCTTGGGGGACCTGCAACTAATGAAAAACTGTTTTTT. This chain connects TRBV29-1 to TRBJ1-4, with a tentative D call TRBD1 (5 bases). Between the trimmed V and J ends, which lost 7 bases and 0 bases, there was a span of 18 bases. The CDR3 length is 16 residues. CDR1 is SQVTM, CDR2 ANQGSEA, per germline. The complete variable domain, with remaining parts taken from reference TRBV29-1 and TRBJ1-4, reads SAVISQKPSRDICQRGTSLTIQCQVDSQVTMMFWYRQQPGQSLTLIATANQGSEATYESGFVIDKFPISRPNLTFSTLTVSNMSPEDSSIYLCSAHLGGPATNEKLFFGSGTQLSVL.

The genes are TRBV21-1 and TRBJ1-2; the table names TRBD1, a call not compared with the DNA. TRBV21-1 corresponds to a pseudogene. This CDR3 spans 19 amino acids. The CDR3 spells CASSKGFLKNRGQPFGYTF. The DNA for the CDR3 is TGTGCCAGCAGCAAAGGTTTCTTGAAGAACAGGGGGCAACCTTTCGGCTACACCTTC.

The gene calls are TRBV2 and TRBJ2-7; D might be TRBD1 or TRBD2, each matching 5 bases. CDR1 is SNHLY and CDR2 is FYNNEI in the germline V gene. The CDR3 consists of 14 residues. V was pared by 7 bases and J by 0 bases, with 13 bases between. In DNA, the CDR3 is TGTGCCAGCACTGGGACGGTGGGCTCCTACGAGCAGTACTTC. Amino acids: CASTGTVGSYEQYF.

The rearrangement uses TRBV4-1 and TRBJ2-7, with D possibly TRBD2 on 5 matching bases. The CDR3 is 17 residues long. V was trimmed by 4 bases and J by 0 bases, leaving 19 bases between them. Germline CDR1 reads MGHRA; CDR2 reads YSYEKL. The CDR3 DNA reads TGCGCCAGCAGCCTACGCGGCGGGCCCGAGAGCTCCTACGAGCAGTACTTC. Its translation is CASSLRGGPESSYEQYF.

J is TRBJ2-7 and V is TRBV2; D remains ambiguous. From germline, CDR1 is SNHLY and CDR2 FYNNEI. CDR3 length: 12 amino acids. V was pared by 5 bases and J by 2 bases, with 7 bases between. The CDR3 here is CASSYIPYEQYF. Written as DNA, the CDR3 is TGTGCCAGCAGTTATATACCCTACGAGCAGTACTTC.

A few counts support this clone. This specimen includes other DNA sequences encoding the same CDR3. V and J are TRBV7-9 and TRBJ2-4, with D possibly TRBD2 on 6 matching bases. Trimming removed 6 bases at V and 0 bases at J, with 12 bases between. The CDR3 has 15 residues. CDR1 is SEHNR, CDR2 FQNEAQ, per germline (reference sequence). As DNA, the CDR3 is TGTGCCAGCAGTCTAGTGGGAGGAGCCAAAAACATTCAGTACTTC. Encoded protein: CASSLVGGAKNIQYF.

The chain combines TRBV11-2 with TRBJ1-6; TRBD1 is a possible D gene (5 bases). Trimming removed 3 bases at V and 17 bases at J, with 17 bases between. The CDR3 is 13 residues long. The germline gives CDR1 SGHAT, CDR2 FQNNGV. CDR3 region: CASSLGAGDPFHF. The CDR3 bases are TGTGCCAGCAGCTTGGGTGCGGGGGACCCCTTCCACTTT.

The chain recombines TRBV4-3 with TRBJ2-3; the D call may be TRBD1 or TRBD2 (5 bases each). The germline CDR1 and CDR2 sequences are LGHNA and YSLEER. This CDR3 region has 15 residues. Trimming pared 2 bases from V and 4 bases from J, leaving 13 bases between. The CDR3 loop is CASSQSLLGADTQYF. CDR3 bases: TGCGCCAGCAGCCAAAGTCTACTGGGGGCAGATACGCAGTATTTT.

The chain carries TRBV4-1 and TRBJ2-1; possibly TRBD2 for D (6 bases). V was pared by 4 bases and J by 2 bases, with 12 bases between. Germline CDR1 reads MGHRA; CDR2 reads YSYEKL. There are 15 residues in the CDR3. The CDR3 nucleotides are TGCGCCAGCAGCCCCACGGGACTCGCCTACAATGAGCAGTTCTTC. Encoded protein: CASSPTGLAYNEQFF.

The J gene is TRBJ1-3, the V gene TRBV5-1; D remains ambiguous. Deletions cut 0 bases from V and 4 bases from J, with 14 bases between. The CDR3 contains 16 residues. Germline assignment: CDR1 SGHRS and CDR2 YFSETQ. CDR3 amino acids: CASSLAGVLGGNTIYF. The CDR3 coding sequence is TGCGCCAGCAGCTTGGCCGGTGTACTCGGGGGAAACACCATATATTTT.

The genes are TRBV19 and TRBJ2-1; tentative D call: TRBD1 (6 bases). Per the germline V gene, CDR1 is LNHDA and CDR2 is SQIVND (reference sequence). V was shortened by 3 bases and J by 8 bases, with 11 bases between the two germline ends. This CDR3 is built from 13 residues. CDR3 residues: CASSIQGLDEQFF. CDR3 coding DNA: TGTGCCAGTAGTATTCAGGGGCTTGATGAGCAGTTCTTC.

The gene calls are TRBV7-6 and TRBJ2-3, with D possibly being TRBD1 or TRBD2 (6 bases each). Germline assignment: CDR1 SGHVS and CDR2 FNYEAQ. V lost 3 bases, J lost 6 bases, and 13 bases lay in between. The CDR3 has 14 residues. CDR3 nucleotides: TGTGCCAGCAGCTTGACGGGGGCAAGGGATACGCAGTATTTT. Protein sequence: CASSLTGARDTQYF. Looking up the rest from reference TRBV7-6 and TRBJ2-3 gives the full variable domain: GAGVSQSPRYKVTKRGQDVALRCDPISGHVSLYWYRQALGQGPEFLTYFNYEAQQDKSGLPNDRFSAERPEGSISTLTIQRTEQRDSAMYRCASSLTGARDTQYFGPGTRLTVL.

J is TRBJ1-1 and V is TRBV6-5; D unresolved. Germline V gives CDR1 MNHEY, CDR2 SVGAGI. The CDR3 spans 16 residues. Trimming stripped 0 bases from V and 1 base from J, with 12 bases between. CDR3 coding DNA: TGTGCCAGCAGTTACTCTCCCGGGGAGGGGAACACTGAAGCTTTCTTT. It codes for CASSYSPGEGNTEAFF.

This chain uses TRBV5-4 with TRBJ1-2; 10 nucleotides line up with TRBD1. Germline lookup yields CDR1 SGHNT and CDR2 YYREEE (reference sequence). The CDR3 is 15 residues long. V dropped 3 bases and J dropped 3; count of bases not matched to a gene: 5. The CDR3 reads CASSYGDRGDYGYTF. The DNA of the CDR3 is TGTGCCAGCAGCTACGGGGACAGGGGAGACTATGGCTACACCTTC.

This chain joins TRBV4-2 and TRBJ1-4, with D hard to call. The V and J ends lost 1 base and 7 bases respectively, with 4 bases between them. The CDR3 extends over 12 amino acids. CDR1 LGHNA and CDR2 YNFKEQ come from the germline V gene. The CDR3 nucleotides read TGTGCCAGCAGCCAAGCTTTTGAAAAACTGTTTTTT. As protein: CASSQAFEKLFF.

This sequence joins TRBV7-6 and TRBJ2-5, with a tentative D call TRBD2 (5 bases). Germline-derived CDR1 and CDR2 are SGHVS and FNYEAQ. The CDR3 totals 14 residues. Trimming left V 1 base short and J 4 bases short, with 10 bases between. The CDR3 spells CASSLVGVPETQYF. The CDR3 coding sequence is TGTGCCAGCAGCTTAGTCGGGGTTCCAGAGACCCAGTACTTC.

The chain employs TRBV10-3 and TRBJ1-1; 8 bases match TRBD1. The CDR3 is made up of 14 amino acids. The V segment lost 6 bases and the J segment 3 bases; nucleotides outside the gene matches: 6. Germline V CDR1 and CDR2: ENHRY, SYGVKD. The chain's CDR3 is CAIRVTGADTEAFF. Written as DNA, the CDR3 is TGTGCCATCAGAGTGACAGGGGCTGACACTGAAGCTTTCTTT.

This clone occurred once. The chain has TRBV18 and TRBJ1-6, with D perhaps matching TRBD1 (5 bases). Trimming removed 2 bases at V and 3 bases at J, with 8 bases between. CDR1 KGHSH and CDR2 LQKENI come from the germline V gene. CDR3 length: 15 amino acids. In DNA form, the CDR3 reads TGTGCCAGCTCACCAGCAGGGTACTATAATTCACCCCTCCACTTT. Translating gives CASSPAGYYNSPLHF.

CDR3 in amino acids: CASRHFPPGRNYGYTF. The CDR3, as DNA: TGTGCCAGCAGACACTTCCCCCCGGGACGGAACTATGGCTACACCTTC. J is TRBJ1-2 and V is TRBV21-1. TRBV21-1 is classified as a pseudogene. CDR3 length: 16 residues.

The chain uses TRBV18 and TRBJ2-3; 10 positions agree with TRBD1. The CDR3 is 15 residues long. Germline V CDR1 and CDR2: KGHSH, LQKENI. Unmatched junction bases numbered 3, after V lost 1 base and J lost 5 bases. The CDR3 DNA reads TGTGCCAGCTCACCACGGACAGGGGGGATAGATACGCAGTATTTT. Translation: CASSPRTGGIDTQYF.